This T cell receptor (beta chain) was sequenced in a study of blood T cell repertoires in COVID-19. Background on the study: T cells, B-cell-depleted T cells, or PBMCs supplied cDNA or gDNA.

Profiled with immunoSEQ multiplex PCR; TCRdb holds only in-frame clones, not every one. The sample consists of 250,000 or so clones, 65% to 85% of them appearing once. Participants, about 18 to 90 years old, spanned around 25 US areas. Per the germline V gene, CDR1 is SGDLS and CDR2 is YYNGEE. The CDR3 extends over 13 amino acids. The V end lost 3 bases, the J end lost 5 bases, and 10 bases lay between the germline ends. The TCR was taken from a middle-aged man who had recovered from COVID-19. The chain recombines TRBV9 with TRBJ2-3; D ambiguous. Sample: PBMCs or T cells enriched from blood (not recorded which). Here the CDR3 reads CASSGASGDTQYF. CDR3 coding DNA: TGTGCCAGCAGCGGGGCTTCAGGAGATACGCAGTATTTT.